The TCR beta chain under discussion was sequenced for a study of CD8 T cells in ankylosing spondylitis. TCRdb passed the 5' RACE reads through MiXCR, listing each CDR3 protein once. Altogether a few hundred thousand distinct CDR3 sequences are present, roughly 10% being singletons, with the ten largest covering around 7%. The TCR was taken from a male donor with ankylosing spondylitis or in good health (not recorded which). The source material was blood, either unsorted or a sorted T cell fraction (not recorded which).

This chain's CDR3 is CASGLSNRRQGYTF. Written as DNA, the CDR3 is TGTGCCAGCGGCTTGAGTAACCGGAGACAGGGCTACACCTTC. V and J are TRBV2 and TRBJ1-2; D is perhaps TRBD1 (5 bases). The CDR3 loop spans 14 amino acids. The V gene lost 8 bases and the J gene lost 8 bases, with 21 bases spanning the gap. Per the germline V gene, CDR1 is SNHLY and CDR2 is FYNNEI.